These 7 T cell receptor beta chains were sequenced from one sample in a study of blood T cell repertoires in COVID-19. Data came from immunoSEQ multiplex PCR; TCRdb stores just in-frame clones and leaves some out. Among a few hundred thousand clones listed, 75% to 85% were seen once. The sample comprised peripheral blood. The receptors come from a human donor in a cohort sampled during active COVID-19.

The DNA of the CDR3 is TGTGCCAGCAGTAGCAGGGTATCTGGGGCCAACGTCCTGACTTTC. It is translated as CASSSRVSGANVLTF. This chain uses TRBV7-9 with TRBJ2-6; TRBD1 might be the D (5 bases). The ends were cut back, 6 bases at V and 1 base at J, with 10 bases in the middle. Germline values: CDR1 SEHNR, CDR2 FQNEAQ (reference sequence). The length of the CDR3 is 15 residues.

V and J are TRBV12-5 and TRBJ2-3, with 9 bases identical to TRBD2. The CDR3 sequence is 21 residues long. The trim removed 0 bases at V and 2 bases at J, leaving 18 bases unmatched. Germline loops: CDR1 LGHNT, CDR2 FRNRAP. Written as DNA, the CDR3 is TGTGCTAGTGGTTTGGTAAGGGCGGGGGGGAGCGGCTTTTATAACACAGATACGCAGTATTTT. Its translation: CASGLVRAGGSGFYNTDTQYF.

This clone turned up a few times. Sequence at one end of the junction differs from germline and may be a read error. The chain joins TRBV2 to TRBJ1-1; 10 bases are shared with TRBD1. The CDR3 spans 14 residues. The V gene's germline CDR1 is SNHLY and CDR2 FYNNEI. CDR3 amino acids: CASREDRGLTEAFF. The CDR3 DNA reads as TGTGCCAGCAGAGAAGACAGGGGGCTCACTGAAGCTTTCTTT.

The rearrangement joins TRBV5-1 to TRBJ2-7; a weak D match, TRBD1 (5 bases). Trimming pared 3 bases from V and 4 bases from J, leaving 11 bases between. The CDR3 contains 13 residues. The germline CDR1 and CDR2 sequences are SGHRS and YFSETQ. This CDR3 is CASSWGQGYEQYF. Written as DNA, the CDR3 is TGCGCCAGCAGCTGGGGCCAGGGATACGAGCAGTACTTC.

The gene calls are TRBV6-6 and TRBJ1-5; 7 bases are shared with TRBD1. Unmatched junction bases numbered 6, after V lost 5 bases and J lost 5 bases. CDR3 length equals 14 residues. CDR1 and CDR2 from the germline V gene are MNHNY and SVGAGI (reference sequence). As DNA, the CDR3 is TGTGCCAGCAGTAGGGGGCGCGAAGATCAGCCCCAGCATTTT. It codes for CASSRGREDQPQHF.

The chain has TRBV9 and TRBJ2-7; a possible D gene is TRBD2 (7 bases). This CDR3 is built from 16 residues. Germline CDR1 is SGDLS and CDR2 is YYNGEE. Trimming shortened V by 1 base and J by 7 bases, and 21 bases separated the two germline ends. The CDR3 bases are TGTGCCAGCAGCGTAACGGGGGGCGTGGTAGTCGGGGAGCAGTACTTC. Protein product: CASSVTGGVVVGEQYF.

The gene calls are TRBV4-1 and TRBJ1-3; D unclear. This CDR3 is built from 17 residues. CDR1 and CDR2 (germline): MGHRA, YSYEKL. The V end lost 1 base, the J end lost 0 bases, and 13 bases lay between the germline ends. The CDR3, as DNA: TGCGCCAGCAGCCAAGTCGGGCGGGCCTACTCTGGAAACACCATATATTTT. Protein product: CASSQVGRAYSGNTIYF.